The sequence of this TCR beta chain was determined in a study of OX40 agonist ivuxolimab in advanced cancers. Study-level information: Clinicians treated patients with ivuxolimab, an agonistic anti-OX40 (CD134) antibody. At doses from 0.01 to 10 mg/kg, patients were given intravenous ivuxolimab every 2 weeks. Allowance was made for prior anti-PD-1, anti-PD-L1 or anti-CTLA-4 therapy, and about 40% had some.

General study results and limits: Not determined was the antigen specificity of the expanded peripheral T cells.

The method was immunoSEQ multiplex PCR; TCRdb's version includes in-frame clones alone and lacks a portion of them. Seen here are fewer than 80,000 clones, 75% to 90% observed once, and the top ten hold 6.5%. As regards this clone: Its matching antigen is unknown.

The sequence derives from an adult with an advanced solid tumor such as melanoma, head and neck, liver or kidney cancer. Material: CD4+ or CD8+ T cells sorted from blood, obtained in a trial of the OX40 agonist ivuxolimab.

This CDR3 is CASSLRIGTPYNEQFF. The CDR3 nucleotides are TGCGCCAGCAGCCTTCGTATCGGGACACCTTACAATGAGCAGTTCTTC. The chain links TRBV4-1 to TRBJ2-1; tentatively, D is TRBD1 (6 bases). V lost 4 bases, J lost 4 bases, and 17 bases lay in between. CDR3 size: 16 residues. Germline V lookup: CDR1 MGHRA, CDR2 YSYEKL.